Presented here are 16 T cell receptor beta chains from one specimen sequenced in a study of beta chain features in type 1 diabetes. The whole isolated RNA underwent reverse transcription, so sequencing captured expressed TCRB transcripts. Sequencing used immunoSEQ multiplex PCR; TCRdb keeps in-frame clones, though not all of them. The sample holds some 150,000 clones, around 10% seen once. Specimen: central memory CD4+ T cells from blood. All receptors derive from a man aged 18 to 29 in good health.

This chain joins TRBV7-2 and TRBJ2-1; 9 bases are a match to TRBD2. Germline-derived CDR1 and CDR2 are SGHTA and FQGNSA. J gave up 10 bases and V 0 bases, and 7 bases lay outside the gene matches. The CDR3 totals 15 residues. CDR3 sequence: CASSLAVRSGGEQFF. The CDR3 DNA reads TGTGCCAGCAGCTTAGCCGTGAGAAGCGGGGGGGAGCAGTTCTTC.

There are many counts of this clone. The chain combines TRBV10-3 with TRBJ1-5; D remains ambiguous. The CDR3 consists of 12 residues. V was clipped by 10 bases and J by 3 bases, with 10 bases between them. From germline, CDR1 is ENHRY and CDR2 SYGVKD. In DNA, the CDR3 is TGTGCCACAGGACGGAACAATCAGCCCCAGCATTTT. The encoded protein is CATGRNNQPQHF.

This chain connects TRBV9 to TRBJ1-3; TRBD1 might be the D (5 bases). The CDR3 has 14 residues. Germline lookup yields CDR1 SGDLS and CDR2 YYNGEE. V lost 4 bases, J lost 3 bases, and 11 bases lay in between. CDR3 region: CASSNPGGGNTIYF. In DNA, the CDR3 is TGTGCCAGCAGCAACCCTGGGGGTGGAAACACCATATATTTT.

This clone was detected only a few times. The V call is TRBV18, the J call TRBJ2-4, with D tentatively TRBD1 (5 bases). Germline CDR1 KGHSH, CDR2 LQKENI. Trimming took off 4 bases at V and 0 bases at J, with 10 bases between the two ends. This CDR3 contains 15 residues. The CDR3 region is CASSRTTLAKNIQYF. CDR3 DNA: TGTGCCAGCTCACGGACAACCTTAGCCAAAAACATTCAGTACTTC.

V is TRBV4-3 and J is TRBJ2-5; D is perhaps TRBD2 (6 bases). The CDR3 consists of 15 residues. CDR1 and CDR2 from the germline V gene are LGHNA and YSLEER. V lost 0 bases and J 3 bases, leaving 11 bases between the germline ends. CDR3 nucleotides: TGCGCCAGCAGCCAAGATCGGGGGTCCGAAGAGACCCAGTACTTC. As protein: CASSQDRGSEETQYF.

The chain recombines TRBV30 with TRBJ1-1, with unresolved D. Per the germline V gene, CDR1 is GTSNPN and CDR2 is SVGIG (reference sequence). V was clipped by 0 bases and J by 0 bases, with 11 bases between them. This CDR3 region has 15 residues. As DNA, the CDR3 is TGTGCCTGGAGTGTGATTGGCAGCATGAACACTGAAGCTTTCTTT. This sequence encodes CAWSVIGSMNTEAFF.

This clone turned up a few times. V and J are TRBV30 and TRBJ1-4, with a weak D call TRBD1 (5 bases). The V and J ends lost 3 bases and 12 bases respectively, with 14 bases between them. Per the germline V gene, CDR1 is GTSNPN and CDR2 is SVGIG (reference sequence). The CDR3 is made up of 12 amino acids. The CDR3 spells CAWSYGGRELFF. The CDR3 coding sequence is TGTGCCTGGAGCTACGGGGGACGAGAACTGTTTTTT.

This clone was counted between two and nine times. The rearrangement links TRBV7-9 to TRBJ2-1; 12 nucleotides agree with TRBD2. After removal of 2 bases from V and 4 bases from J, the junction contained 0 bases not matched to a gene. The CDR3 loop spans 15 amino acids. Germline-derived CDR1 and CDR2 are SEHNR and FQNEAQ (reference sequence). The CDR3 here is CASSLLAGGYNEQFF. CDR3 nucleotides: TGTGCCAGCAGCTTACTAGCGGGGGGGTACAATGAGCAGTTCTTC.

The chain carries TRBV28 and TRBJ2-3; D not certain. CDR3 size: 11 residues. Trimming shortened V by 6 bases and J by 0 bases, and 1 base separated the two germline ends. CDR1 and CDR2 from the germline V gene are MDHEN and SYDVKM. This CDR3 is CASRSTDTQYF. The CDR3 DNA sequence: TGTGCCAGCAGGAGCACAGATACGCAGTATTTT.

This clone was counted only a few times. The chain couples TRBV4-2 to TRBJ2-1; perhaps TRBD2 as D (5 bases). The CDR3 runs 14 residues. Trimming stripped 1 base from V and 3 bases from J, with 7 bases between. Looked up from germline, CDR1 is LGHNA and CDR2 is YNFKEQ. The CDR3, as DNA: TGTGCCAGCAGCCAAGCGGGAAACTACAATGAGCAGTTCTTC. This codes for CASSQAGNYNEQFF.

In its sample, this clone was seen a few times. The rearrangement uses TRBV9 and TRBJ2-7; no clear D gene. V was shortened by 0 bases and J by 1 base, with 11 bases between the two germline ends. The germline gives CDR1 SGDLS, CDR2 YYNGEE. The CDR3 extends over 15 amino acids. CDR3 amino acids: CASSVGPGTSYEQYF. CDR3 nucleotide sequence: TGTGCCAGCAGCGTAGGCCCAGGTACATCCTACGAGCAGTACTTC.

The gene calls are TRBV5-1 and TRBJ2-1; 8 positions agree with TRBD1. The CDR3 spans 14 residues. V gave up 0 bases and J gave up 9 bases; unmatched junction bases: 5. Germline CDR1 reads SGHRS; CDR2 reads YFSETQ. CDR3: CASSLEQGVFEQFF. Written as DNA, the CDR3 is TGCGCCAGCAGCTTGGAACAGGGGGTATTTGAGCAGTTCTTC. The variable domain in full, completed from reference TRBV5-1 and TRBJ2-1, reads KAGVTQTPRYLIKTRGQQVTLSCSPISGHRSVSWYQQTPGQGLQFLFEYFSETQRNKGNFPGRFSGRQFSNSRSEMNVSTLELGDSALYLCASSLEQGVFEQFFGPGTRLTVL.

The chain links TRBV6-5 to TRBJ1-4, with D possibly TRBD1 on 5 matching bases. The CDR3 totals 14 residues. V gave up 6 bases and J gave up 10 bases, with 18 bases separating them. Germline CDR1 reads MNHEY; CDR2 reads SVGAGI. The CDR3 region is CASSPSGKVGKLFF. CDR3 DNA: TGTGCCAGCAGCCCCTCAGGGAAAGTCGGAAAACTGTTTTTT.

This clone was detected ten times or more. This chain connects TRBV2 to TRBJ1-2; D is unclear. V dropped 2 bases and J dropped 4 bases, with 11 bases sitting between them. The CDR3 has 14 residues. Germline assignment: CDR1 SNHLY and CDR2 FYNNEI. The CDR3 DNA reads TGTGCCAGCAGTGAACGGCGGCAGATCTATGGCTACACCTTC. It is translated as CASSERRQIYGYTF.

This clone was detected a few times. The chain employs TRBV7-9 and TRBJ2-3; the match to TRBD2 covers 9 bases. The germline CDR1 and CDR2 sequences are SEHNR and FQNEAQ (reference sequence). V dropped 1 base and J dropped 5; count of bases not matched to a gene: 7. There are 16 residues in the CDR3. The CDR3 nucleotides read TGTGCCAGCAGCTTAGTTTTAGCGGGAGAAGAAGATACGCAGTATTTT. Amino acid sequence: CASSLVLAGEEDTQYF.

The CDR3 DNA follows: TGTGCCAGCAGCGTAGCTGGGGGGGGCCCCTACAATGAGCAGTTCTTC. Protein product: CASSVAGGGPYNEQFF. This sequence joins TRBV9 and TRBJ2-1, with D possibly being TRBD2 (7 bases). Per the germline V gene, CDR1 is SGDLS and CDR2 is YYNGEE. The CDR3 spans 16 residues. V was shortened by 0 bases and J by 2 bases, with 12 bases between the two germline ends.